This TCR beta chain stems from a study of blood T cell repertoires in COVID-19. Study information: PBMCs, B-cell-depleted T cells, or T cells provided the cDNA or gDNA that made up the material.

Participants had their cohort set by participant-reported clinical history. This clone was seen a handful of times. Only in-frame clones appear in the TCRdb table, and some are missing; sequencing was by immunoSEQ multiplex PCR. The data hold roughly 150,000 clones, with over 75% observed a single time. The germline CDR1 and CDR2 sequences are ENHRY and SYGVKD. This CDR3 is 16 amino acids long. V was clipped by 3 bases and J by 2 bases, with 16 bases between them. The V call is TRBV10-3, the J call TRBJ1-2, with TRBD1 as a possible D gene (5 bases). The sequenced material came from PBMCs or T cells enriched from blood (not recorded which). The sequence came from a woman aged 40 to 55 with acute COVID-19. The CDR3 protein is CAISEGEGRQNYGYTF. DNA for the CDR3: TGTGCCATCAGTGAAGGGGAGGGACGGCAGAACTATGGCTACACCTTC.